This T cell receptor (beta chain) is from a study of OX40 agonist ivuxolimab in advanced cancers. Study observations and caveats: CD8+ T cells (on average) carried more expanded clones than CD4+ T cells.

The data were produced by immunoSEQ multiplex PCR, yet TCRdb's version contains in-frame clones alone and is incomplete. The data contain roughly 50,000 clones, about nine tenths of them singletons. Of note for this clone: The antigen remains undetermined.

Material: CD4+ or CD8+ T cells sorted from blood, obtained in a trial of the OX40 agonist ivuxolimab. The origin of this receptor is an adult with an advanced solid tumor such as melanoma, head and neck, liver or kidney cancer.

DNA for the CDR3: TGTGCCAGTAGTACCCGGGACAGAACAACCACTAACACCGGGGAGCTGTTTTTT. This gives the protein CASSTRDRTTTNTGELFF. The chain has TRBV19 and TRBJ2-2; TRBD1 aligns across 7 bases. Germline loops: CDR1 LNHDA, CDR2 SQIVND (reference sequence). V lost 4 bases to trimming and J lost 2 bases; unmatched junction nucleotides: 13. The CDR3 has 18 amino acids.